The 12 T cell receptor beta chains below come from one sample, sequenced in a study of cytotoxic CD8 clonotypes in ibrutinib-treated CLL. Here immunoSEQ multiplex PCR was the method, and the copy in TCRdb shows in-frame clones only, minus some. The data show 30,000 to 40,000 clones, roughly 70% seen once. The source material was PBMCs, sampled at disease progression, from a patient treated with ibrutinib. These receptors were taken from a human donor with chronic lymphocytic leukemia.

The CDR3 here is CASLPGQMVSEAFF. The CDR3 bases are TGTGCCAGCCTACCGGGACAGATGGTCTCTGAAGCTTTCTTT. V and J are TRBV28 and TRBJ1-1; 7 bases align to TRBD1. Germline V gene lookup returns CDR1 MDHEN and CDR2 SYDVKM. The ends lost 8 bases at V and 6 bases at J; junction bases unmatched: 12. The CDR3 loop spans 14 amino acids.

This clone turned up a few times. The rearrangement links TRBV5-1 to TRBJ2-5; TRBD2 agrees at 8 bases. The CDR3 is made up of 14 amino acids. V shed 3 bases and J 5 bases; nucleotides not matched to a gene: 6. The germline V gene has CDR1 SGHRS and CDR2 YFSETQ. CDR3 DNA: TGCGCCAGCAGCTACGGACTAGCCGCGGAGACCCAGTACTTC. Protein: CASSYGLAAETQYF.

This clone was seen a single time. The CDR3, as DNA: TGTGCCAGCAGTGAAGCGCAGGGGGTCACCAGCTCCTACAATGAGCAGTTCTTC. Its translation: CASSEAQGVTSSYNEQFF. The rearrangement joins TRBV6-1 to TRBJ2-1; 7 bases are a match to TRBD1. Germline CDR1 and CDR2: MNHNS and SASEGT. This CDR3 is built from 18 residues. V lost 0 bases to trimming and J lost 0 bases; unmatched junction nucleotides: 8.

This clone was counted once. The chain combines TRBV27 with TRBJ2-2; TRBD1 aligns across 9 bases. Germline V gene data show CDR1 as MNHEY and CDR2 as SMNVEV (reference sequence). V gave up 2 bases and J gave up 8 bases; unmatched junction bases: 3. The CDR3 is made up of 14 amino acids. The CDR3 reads CASSLRTGAGELFF. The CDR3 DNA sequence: TGTGCCAGCAGTTTACGGACAGGGGCTGGGGAGCTGTTTTTT.

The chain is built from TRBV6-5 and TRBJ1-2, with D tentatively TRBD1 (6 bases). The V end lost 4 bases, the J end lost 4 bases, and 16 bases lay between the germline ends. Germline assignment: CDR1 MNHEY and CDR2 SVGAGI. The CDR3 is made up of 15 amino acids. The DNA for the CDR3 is TGTGCCAGCAGTTTAGCAACAGGGTCCGGCTATGGCTACACCTTC. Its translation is CASSLATGSGYGYTF.

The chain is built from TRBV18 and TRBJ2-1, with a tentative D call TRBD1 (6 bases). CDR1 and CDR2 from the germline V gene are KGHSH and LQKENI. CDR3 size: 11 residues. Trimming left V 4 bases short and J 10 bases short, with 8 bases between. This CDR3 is CASSRQAEQFF. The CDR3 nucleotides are TGTGCCAGCTCACGACAGGCCGAGCAGTTCTTC.

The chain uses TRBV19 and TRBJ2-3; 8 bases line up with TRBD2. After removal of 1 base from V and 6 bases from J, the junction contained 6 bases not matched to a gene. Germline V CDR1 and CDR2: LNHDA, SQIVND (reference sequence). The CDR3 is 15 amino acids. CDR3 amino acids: CASSIVSGGGDTQYF. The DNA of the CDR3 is TGTGCCAGTAGTATAGTCAGCGGGGGAGGGGATACGCAGTATTTT.

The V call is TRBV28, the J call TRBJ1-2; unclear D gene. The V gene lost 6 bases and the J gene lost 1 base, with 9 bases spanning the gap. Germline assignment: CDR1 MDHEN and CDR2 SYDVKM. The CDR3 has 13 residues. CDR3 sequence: CASRVAINYGYTF. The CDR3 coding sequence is TGTGCCAGCAGGGTAGCGATTAACTATGGCTACACCTTC.

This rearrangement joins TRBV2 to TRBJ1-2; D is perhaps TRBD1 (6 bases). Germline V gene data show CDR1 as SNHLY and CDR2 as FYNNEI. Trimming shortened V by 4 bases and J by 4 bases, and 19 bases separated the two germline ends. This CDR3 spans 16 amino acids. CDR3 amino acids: CASSVTPGVGSYGYTF. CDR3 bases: TGTGCCAGCAGTGTAACTCCAGGGGTCGGGTCCTATGGCTACACCTTC.

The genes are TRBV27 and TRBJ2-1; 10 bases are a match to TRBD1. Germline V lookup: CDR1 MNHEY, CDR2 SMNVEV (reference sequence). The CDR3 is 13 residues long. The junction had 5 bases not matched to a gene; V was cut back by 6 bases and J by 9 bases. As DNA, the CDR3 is TGTGCCAGCAGGGCGACAGGGGGCACTGAGCAGTTCTTC. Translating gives CASRATGGTEQFF.

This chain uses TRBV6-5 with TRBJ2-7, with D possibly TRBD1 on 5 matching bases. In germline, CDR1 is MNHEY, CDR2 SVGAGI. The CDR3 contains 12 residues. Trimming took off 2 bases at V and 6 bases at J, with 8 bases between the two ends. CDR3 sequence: CASSYDSFEQYF. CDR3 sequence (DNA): TGTGCCAGCAGTTACGACAGCTTCGAGCAGTACTTC.

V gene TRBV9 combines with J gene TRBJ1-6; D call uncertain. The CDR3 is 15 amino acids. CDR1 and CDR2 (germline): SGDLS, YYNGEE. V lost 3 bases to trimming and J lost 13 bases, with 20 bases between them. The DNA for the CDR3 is TGTGCCAGCAGCGGGACGGGCCTCTCCATTTCGCCCCTCCACTTT. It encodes CASSGTGLSISPLHF.